This T cell receptor beta chain was obtained from a study of blood T cells in healthy people across ages. The CDR3 has 16 residues. The germline V gene has CDR1 MGHRA and CDR2 YSYEKL. V was clipped by 3 bases and J by 3 bases, with 14 bases between them. A second PCR of 7 to 11 cycles used a sample-barcoded 5' primer and a J-beta primer mix. Using its own MiXCR run on the 5' RACE reads, TCRdb lists one record per CDR3 protein. Here the sample spans 1 million to 1.2 million distinct CDR3 sequences, around two fifths being singletons. About this clonotype itself: Its antigen remains unknown.

General study results and limits: Using unsorted PBMCs precluded a conclusive naive versus antigen-experienced comparison. Per-million-T-cell TCR beta diversity fell roughly linearly with age.

The receptor was isolated from a man aged 18 to 29 in good health. Material: blood. The chain carries TRBV4-1 and TRBJ2-2; TRBD1 might be the D (6 bases). The CDR3 DNA follows: TGCGCCAGCAGCCATGTGAGGGGGACCCACACCGGGGAGCTGTTTTTT. It is translated as CASSHVRGTHTGELFF.